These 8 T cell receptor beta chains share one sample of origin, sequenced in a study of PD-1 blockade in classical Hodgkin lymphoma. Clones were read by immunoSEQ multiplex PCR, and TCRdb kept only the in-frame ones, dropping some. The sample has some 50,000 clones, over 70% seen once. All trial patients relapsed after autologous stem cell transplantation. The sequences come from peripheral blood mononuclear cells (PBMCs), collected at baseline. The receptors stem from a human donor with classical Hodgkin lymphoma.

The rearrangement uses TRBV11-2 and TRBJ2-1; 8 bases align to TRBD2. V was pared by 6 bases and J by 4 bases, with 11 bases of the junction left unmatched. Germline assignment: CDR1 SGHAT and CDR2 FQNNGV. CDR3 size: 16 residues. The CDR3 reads CASRVPGGSRYNEQFF. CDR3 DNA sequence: TGTGCCAGCAGAGTTCCGGGAGGGAGCAGATACAATGAGCAGTTCTTC. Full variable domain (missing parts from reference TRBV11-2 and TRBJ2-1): EAGVAQSPRYKIIEKRQSVAFWCNPISGHATLYWYQQILGQGPKLLIQFQNNGVVDDSQLPKDRFSAERLKGVDSTLKIQPAKLEDSAVYLCASRVPGGSRYNEQFFGPGTRLTVL.

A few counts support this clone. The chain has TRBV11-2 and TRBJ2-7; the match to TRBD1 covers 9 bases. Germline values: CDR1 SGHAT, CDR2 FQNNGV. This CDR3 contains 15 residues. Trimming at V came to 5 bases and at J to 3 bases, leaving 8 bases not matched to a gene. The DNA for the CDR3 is TGTGCCAGCAGCGTCCACAGGGGGCGAGTCTACGAGCAGTACTTC. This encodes CASSVHRGRVYEQYF.

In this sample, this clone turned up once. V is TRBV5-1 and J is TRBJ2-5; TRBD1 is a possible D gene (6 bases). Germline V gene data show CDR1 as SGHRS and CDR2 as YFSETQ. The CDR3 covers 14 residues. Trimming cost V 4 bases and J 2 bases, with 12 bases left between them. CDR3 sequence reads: CASSPGASQETQYF. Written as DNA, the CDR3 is TGCGCCAGCAGCCCAGGGGCATCTCAAGAGACCCAGTACTTC.

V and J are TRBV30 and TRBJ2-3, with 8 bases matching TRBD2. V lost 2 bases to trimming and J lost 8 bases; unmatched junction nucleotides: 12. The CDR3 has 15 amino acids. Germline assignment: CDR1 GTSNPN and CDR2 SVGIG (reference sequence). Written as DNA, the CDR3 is TGTGCCTGGAGTACCGGGGCGGGAGGATGGGGTACGCAGTATTTT. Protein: CAWSTGAGGWGTQYF.

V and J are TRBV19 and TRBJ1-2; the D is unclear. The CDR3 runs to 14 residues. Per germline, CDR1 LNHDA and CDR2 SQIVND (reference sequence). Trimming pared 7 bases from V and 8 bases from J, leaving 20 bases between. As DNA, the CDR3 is TGTGCCAGTAATTACGAAGGAGGGTTGAAGGGCTACACCTTC. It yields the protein CASNYEGGLKGYTF.

The CDR3 region is CASSPRNSDNSPLHF. The DNA of the CDR3 is TGTGCCAGCAGCCCTCGAAACAGTGATAATTCACCCCTCCACTTT. The chain recombines TRBV11-3 with TRBJ1-6, with no clear D. Germline CDR1 and CDR2: SGHNT and YENEEA. The length of the CDR3 is 15 residues. The V and J ends lost 5 bases and 5 bases respectively, with 13 bases between them.

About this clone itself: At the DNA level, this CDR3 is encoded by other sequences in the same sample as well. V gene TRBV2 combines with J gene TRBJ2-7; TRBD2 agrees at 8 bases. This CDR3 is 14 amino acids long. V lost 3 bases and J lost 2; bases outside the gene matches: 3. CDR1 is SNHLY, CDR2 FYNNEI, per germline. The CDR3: CASSDSGTTYEQYF. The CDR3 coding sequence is TGTGCCAGCAGTGATAGCGGGACCACCTACGAGCAGTACTTC.

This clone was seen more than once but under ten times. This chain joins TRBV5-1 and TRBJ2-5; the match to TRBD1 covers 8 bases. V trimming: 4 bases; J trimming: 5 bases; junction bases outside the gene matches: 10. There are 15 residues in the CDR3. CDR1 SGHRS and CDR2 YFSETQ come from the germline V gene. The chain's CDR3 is CASSRRTGWEETQYF. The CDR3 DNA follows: TGCGCCAGCAGCCGTCGGACAGGGTGGGAGGAGACCCAGTACTTC.